A single sample gave rise to the 14 T cell receptor beta chains below, sequenced in a study of T cells in Graves' hyperthyroidism and ophthalmopathy. Amplification targeted TCR beta CDR3 regions from RNA transcripts. Initially, a first-round RT-PCR of the TCR CDR3 employed the HTBI primer set. Using its own MiXCR run on the multiplex PCR reads, TCRdb lists one record per CDR3 protein. The data show hundreds of thousands of distinct CDR3 sequences, less than 25% seen once. Sequencing was carried out using blood. Receptors originate from a man aged 25 to 40 with Graves' ophthalmopathy.

This clonotype was counted many times. The chain employs TRBV5-1 and TRBJ2-3; 9 positions match TRBD1. Germline V gene lookup returns CDR1 SGHRS and CDR2 YFSETQ. The CDR3 is 14 residues long. The V segment lost 4 bases and the J segment 5 bases; nucleotides outside the gene matches: 5. CDR3 DNA: TGCGCCAGCAGCCCGGGACAGGGAGTAGATACGCAGTATTTT. Translated: CASSPGQGVDTQYF.

J is TRBJ2-1 and V is TRBV4-3; TRBD1 or TRBD2 may be the D gene (6 bases each). The CDR3 covers 17 residues. CDR1 and CDR2 from the germline V gene are LGHNA and YSLEER. The V end was cut by 1 base, the J end by 0 bases, with 13 bases between. The CDR3 DNA reads TGCGCCAGCAGCCAAGTTGTCGGGGGCAGCTCCTACAATGAGCAGTTCTTC. It translates to CASSQVVGGSSYNEQFF.

The CDR3 DNA follows: TGTGCCAGCAGCTTAGTGGGCCCAGGCTATGGCTACACCTTC. It codes for CASSLVGPGYGYTF. This chain connects TRBV7-9 to TRBJ1-2; D gene uncertain. CDR3 size: 14 residues. Germline CDR1 SEHNR, CDR2 FQNEAQ (reference sequence). Trimming took off 1 base at V and 4 bases at J, with 10 bases between the two ends.

The gene calls are TRBV14 and TRBJ2-7; 7 nucleotides line up with TRBD1. This CDR3 spans 15 amino acids. Germline-derived CDR1 and CDR2 are SGHDN and FVKESK. V lost 4 bases and J lost 2; bases outside the gene matches: 8. CDR3 protein: CASSRILGTAYEQYF. The DNA for the CDR3 is TGTGCCAGCAGCCGGATTTTGGGGACAGCCTACGAGCAGTACTTC.

As regards this clonotype: A much larger clonotype is one base distant, so this may be a read error. V is TRBV7-9 and J is TRBJ2-6; possible D gene TRBD1, 6 bases. Per germline, CDR1 SEHNR and CDR2 FQNEAQ (reference sequence). Between the trimmed V and J ends, which lost 0 bases and 12 bases, there was a span of 12 bases. This CDR3 contains 14 residues. The CDR3 DNA sequence: TGTGCCAGCAGCTTAGCCTCCCAGGGGACCGTCCTGACTTTC. Translating it yields CASSLASQGTVLTF.

In this sample, this clonotype turned up a few times. The chain carries TRBV12-3 or TRBV12-4 and TRBJ2-3, with 9 bases matching TRBD2. J was trimmed by 4 bases and V by 6 bases; bases with no gene match: 5. The CDR3 is made up of 14 amino acids. The DNA of the CDR3 is TGTGCCAGCAGATATAGCGGGAGCCCAGATACGCAGTATTTT. Protein sequence: CASRYSGSPDTQYF.

This clonotype occurred a few times. The chain is built from TRBV6-5 and TRBJ2-7; D is possibly TRBD1 (6 bases). Trimming shortened V by 2 bases and J by 1 base, and 12 bases separated the two germline ends. The CDR3 length is 15 residues. The germline V gene encodes CDR1 MNHEY and CDR2 SVGAGI. CDR3 sequence: CASSYGDIRSYEQYF. CDR3 coding DNA: TGTGCCAGCAGTTACGGGGACATTAGGTCCTACGAGCAGTACTTC.

This clonotype was counted many times. The V call is TRBV5-1, the J call TRBJ2-7, with 8 bases that match TRBD1. Looked up from germline, CDR1 is SGHRS and CDR2 is YFSETQ. There are 16 residues in the CDR3. V shed 4 bases and J 5 bases; nucleotides not matched to a gene: 14. The DNA of the CDR3 is TGCGCCAGCAGCCCCGGGACAGGCTTGTTGGTTGACGAGCAGTACTTC. Encoded protein: CASSPGTGLLVDEQYF.

This clonotype was counted ten times or more. DNA of the CDR3: TGCGCCAGCAGCTTGGGGGCAGGGAATGGCTACACCTTC. It is translated as CASSLGAGNGYTF. The chain carries TRBV5-1 and TRBJ1-2; TRBD1 might be the D (5 bases). Trimming left V 0 bases short and J 6 bases short, with 9 bases between. The CDR3 is 13 residues long. CDR1 is SGHRS, CDR2 YFSETQ, per germline.

The CDR3 nucleotides read TGTGCCAGCAGCGACAGGGGAGTCCACGAGCAGTACTTC. It is translated as CASSDRGVHEQYF. This chain connects TRBV12-3 or TRBV12-4 to TRBJ2-7; 8 bases match TRBD1. The V segment lost 6 bases and the J segment 5 bases; nucleotides outside the gene matches: 6. The CDR3 sequence is 13 residues long.

This clonotype was recorded at least ten times. The chain links TRBV30 to TRBJ2-5; 8 nucleotides align to TRBD2. Germline-derived CDR1 and CDR2 are GTSNPN and SVGIG (reference sequence). This CDR3 is built from 15 residues. Losses at the gene ends were 4 bases for V and 0 bases for J; bases not matched to a gene: 7. The CDR3 coding sequence is TGTGCCTGGATTGGGGCGGGAGGAAACCAAGAGACCCAGTACTTC. Its protein is CAWIGAGGNQETQYF.

At least ten counts were recorded for this clonotype. This rearrangement joins TRBV5-1 to TRBJ2-3; D is possibly TRBD1 (5 bases). V lost 0 bases to trimming and J lost 1 base, with 15 bases between them. This CDR3 contains 17 residues. Germline V gene lookup returns CDR1 SGHRS and CDR2 YFSETQ. The DNA for the CDR3 is TGCGCCAGCAGCTTGGTTCTTCAGGGATCGGGCACAGATACGCAGTATTTT. Its protein is CASSLVLQGSGTDTQYF.

This clonotype showed up just a few times. The chain employs TRBV4-1 and TRBJ2-7; D perhaps matches TRBD2 (5 bases). The CDR3 runs 14 residues. The ends were cut back, 0 bases at V and 6 bases at J, with 12 bases in the middle. Per germline, CDR1 MGHRA and CDR2 YSYEKL. The DNA of the CDR3 is TGCGCCAGCAGCCAAGATATCGGGGTGGTCGAGCAGTACTTC. Translating gives CASSQDIGVVEQYF.

This clonotype was seen just once. This sequence joins TRBV7-2 and TRBJ2-6; no clear D. Trimming took off 6 bases at V and 0 bases at J, with 9 bases between the two ends. Germline lookup yields CDR1 SGHTA and CDR2 FQGNSA. CDR3 length equals 15 residues. The CDR3 spells CASRRRISGANVLTF. CDR3 coding DNA: TGTGCCAGCAGGCGACGGATCTCTGGGGCCAACGTCCTGACTTTC.